One and the same sample provided the 26 T cell receptor beta chains below, sequenced in a study of T cell responses to AZD1222 COVID-19 vaccine. Assay used: immunoSEQ multiplex PCR; TCRdb lists only in-frame clones, some missing. The table shows about 130,000 clones, with approximately 94% occurring only once. The material was peripheral blood, obtained on day 0 of AZD1222 vaccination. These receptor sequences come from an adult in good health.

The J gene is TRBJ2-1, the V gene TRBV9; unclear D gene. The germline gives CDR1 SGDLS, CDR2 YYNGEE. The CDR3 is made up of 14 amino acids. Trimming removed 4 bases from V and 4 bases from J, with 12 bases in between. The DNA of the CDR3 is TGTGCCAGCAGCCCCAGCGATTGGTACAATGAGCAGTTCTTC. It yields the protein CASSPSDWYNEQFF.

The chain links TRBV12-3 or TRBV12-4 to TRBJ1-1, with D unclear. Trimming removed 4 bases at V and 1 base at J, with 7 bases between. There are 13 residues in the CDR3. The CDR3 here is CASSYGPNTEAFF. The CDR3 DNA is TGTGCCAGCAGTTATGGCCCGAACACTGAAGCTTTCTTT.

The chain has TRBV28 and TRBJ1-3, with a tentative D call TRBD1 (5 bases). This CDR3 is 14 amino acids long. The V end was cut by 6 bases, the J end by 1 base, with 10 bases between. Per germline, CDR1 MDHEN and CDR2 SYDVKM. CDR3 residues: CASSLDSSGNTIYF. The CDR3 DNA is TGTGCCAGCAGCCTCGACAGTTCTGGAAACACCATATATTTT.

This clone was seen only once. The rearrangement joins TRBV9 to TRBJ2-1; the D is unclear. This CDR3 comprises 14 residues. Germline CDR1 reads SGDLS; CDR2 reads YYNGEE. Trimming shortened V by 0 bases and J by 4 bases, and 8 bases separated the two germline ends. The CDR3: CASSVEGYYNEQFF. DNA of the CDR3: TGTGCCAGCAGCGTAGAAGGCTATTACAATGAGCAGTTCTTC.

The CDR3 protein is CASSQDPGTYTEAFF. The CDR3 nucleotides read TGCGCCAGCAGCCAAGATCCAGGGACCTACACTGAAGCTTTCTTT. The V and J genes are TRBV4-1 and TRBJ1-1, with D maybe TRBD1 (5 bases). Trimming shortened V by 0 bases and J by 3 bases, and 11 bases separated the two germline ends. The CDR3 has 15 amino acids. CDR1 and CDR2 from the germline V gene are MGHRA and YSYEKL.

The V and J genes are TRBV5-5 and TRBJ1-2; D perhaps matches TRBD1 (5 bases). The CDR3 runs to 14 residues. The V end lost 0 bases, the J end lost 2 bases, and 8 bases lay between the germline ends. The germline V gene has CDR1 SGHKS and CDR2 YYEKEE (reference sequence). CDR3 bases: TGTGCCAGCAGCTTGGTTCCAGGGAACTATGGCTACACCTTC. Amino acid sequence: CASSLVPGNYGYTF. Variable domain in full (rest from reference TRBV5-5 and TRBJ1-2): DAGVTQSPTHLIKTRGQQVTLRCSPISGHKSVSWYQQVLGQGPQFIFQYYEKEERGRGNFPDRFSARQFPNYSSELNVNALLLGDSALYLCASSLVPGNYGYTFGSGTRLTVV.

The chain uses TRBV18 and TRBJ2-5; D is perhaps TRBD1 or TRBD2 (5 bases each). This CDR3 region has 17 residues. Between the trimmed V and J ends, which lost 3 bases and 5 bases, there was a span of 22 bases. Looked up from germline, CDR1 is KGHSH and CDR2 is LQKENI. The DNA for the CDR3 is TGTGCCAGCTCACCGTGGGGGATGGGAGACGATTGGGAGACCCAGTACTTC. Translated: CASSPWGMGDDWETQYF.

The chain employs TRBV21-1 and TRBJ2-2. TRBV21-1 is noted as a pseudogene. The CDR3 consists of 16 residues. In DNA, the CDR3 is TGTGCCAGCAGCAGTGGTGGGACGGGTAACACCGGGGAGCTGTTTTTT. Translating it yields CASSSGGTGNTGELFF.

V gene TRBV19 combines with J gene TRBJ2-1; 9 bases are shared with TRBD2. The CDR3 extends over 17 amino acids. Germline V gene data show CDR1 as LNHDA and CDR2 as SQIVND (reference sequence). Trimming cost V 5 bases and J 0 bases; bases outside gene matches: 8. In DNA form, the CDR3 reads TGTGCCAGTAGTCCGGGGGGCGGGAGGGGCTCCTACAATGAGCAGTTCTTC. Translation gives CASSPGGGRGSYNEQFF.

This chain joins TRBV7-6 and TRBJ2-3; 7 nucleotides agree with TRBD2. V lost 0 bases to trimming and J lost 0 bases; unmatched junction nucleotides: 3. This CDR3 comprises 16 residues. The germline V gene encodes CDR1 SGHVS and CDR2 FNYEAQ. In DNA, the CDR3 is TGTGCCAGCAGCTTAGCGGGGGGGTTCAGCACAGATACGCAGTATTTT. It translates to CASSLAGGFSTDTQYF.

The V gene is TRBV7-2, the J gene TRBJ2-7; tentatively, D is TRBD1 or TRBD2 (6 bases each). The germline V and J ends were trimmed by 1 base and 3 bases, with 10 bases remaining between them. The V gene's germline CDR1 is SGHTA and CDR2 FQGNSA. The CDR3 spans 14 residues. This CDR3 is CASSLGGAFYEQYF. The CDR3 DNA is TGTGCCAGCAGCTTAGGGGGGGCCTTCTACGAGCAGTACTTC.

This clone occurred once. This chain connects TRBV24-1 to TRBJ2-1; the D gene could be TRBD1 or TRBD2 (6 bases each). This CDR3 is built from 11 residues. The V and J ends lost 6 bases and 11 bases respectively, with 10 bases between them. Looked up from germline, CDR1 is KGHDR and CDR2 is SFDVKD. The CDR3 sequence: CATSMGGQQFF. CDR3 bases: TGTGCCACCAGTATGGGGGGCCAGCAGTTCTTC.

This chain connects TRBV4-1 to TRBJ2-6, with unresolved D. The V end lost 4 bases, the J end lost 0 bases, and 13 bases lay between the germline ends. Germline CDR1 reads MGHRA; CDR2 reads YSYEKL. The length of the CDR3 is 17 residues. The CDR3 is CASSPVETHSGANVLTF. The DNA for the CDR3 is TGCGCCAGCAGCCCCGTCGAGACCCACTCTGGGGCCAACGTCCTGACTTTC.

This chain links TRBV2 with TRBJ2-5; unclear D gene. Trimming took off 5 bases at V and 5 bases at J, with 12 bases between the two ends. Germline values: CDR1 SNHLY, CDR2 FYNNEI. This CDR3 comprises 13 residues. The CDR3 DNA is TGTGCCAGCAGTCCTTCGCTTCGGGAGACCCAGTACTTC. It yields the protein CASSPSLRETQYF. Based on the CDR3 plus reference TRBV2 and TRBJ2-5, the full variable domain is EPEVTQTPSHQVTQMGQEVILRCVPISNHLYFYWYRQILGQKVEFLVSFYNNEISEKSEIFDDQFSVERPDGSNFTLKIRSTKLEDSAMYFCASSPSLRETQYFGPGTRLLVL.

This clone was picked up a small number of times. This chain links TRBV11-2 with TRBJ2-1; no firm D call. V lost 1 base to trimming and J lost 1 base, with 2 bases between them. Germline lookup yields CDR1 SGHAT and CDR2 FQNNGV. The CDR3 totals 13 residues. The CDR3 protein is CASSLGSYNEQFF. The CDR3 nucleotides are TGTGCCAGCAGCTTAGGGTCCTACAATGAGCAGTTCTTC.

The chain carries TRBV18 and TRBJ1-1; a possible D gene is TRBD1 (6 bases). The CDR3 extends over 15 amino acids. V was pared by 4 bases and J by 6 bases, with 18 bases between. Germline V gene data show CDR1 as KGHSH and CDR2 as LQKENI. CDR3 loop: CASSRWNREGAEAFF. CDR3 bases: TGTGCCAGCTCACGATGGAACAGGGAAGGCGCTGAAGCTTTCTTT.

This clone has only one observation. The chain has TRBV6-5 and TRBJ1-1; 8 nucleotides align to TRBD1. Germline values: CDR1 MNHEY, CDR2 SVGAGI. The junction had 4 bases not matched to a gene; V was cut back by 0 bases and J by 4 bases. This CDR3 is 15 amino acids long. The CDR3 DNA is TGTGCCAGCAGTTACTCAGGGACAGGCGGCACTGAAGCTTTCTTT. As protein: CASSYSGTGGTEAFF.

The chain uses TRBV5-6 and TRBJ2-7; D gene unclear. This CDR3 has 12 residues. The germline V and J ends were trimmed by 1 base and 6 bases, with 8 bases remaining between them. From germline, CDR1 is SGHDT and CDR2 YYEEEE. The CDR3 is CASSLLKGEQYF. The CDR3 DNA sequence: TGTGCCAGCAGCTTGCTCAAAGGCGAGCAGTACTTC. Full variable domain (missing parts from reference TRBV5-6 and TRBJ2-7): DAGVTQSPTHLIKTRGQQVTLRCSPKSGHDTVSWYQQALGQGPQFIFQYYEEEERQRGNFPDRFSGHQFPNYSSELNVNALLLGDSALYLCASSLLKGEQYFGPGTRLTVT.

This chain connects TRBV4-1 to TRBJ1-1, with 8 bases that match TRBD1. V lost 1 base to trimming and J lost 7 bases; unmatched junction nucleotides: 8. This CDR3 has 15 residues. Germline CDR1 reads MGHRA; CDR2 reads YSYEKL. The CDR3 bases are TGCGCCAGCAGCCAAGTGACCGGGACAGGTAATGAAGCTTTCTTT. Residues: CASSQVTGTGNEAFF.

The genes are TRBV19 and TRBJ2-1; TRBD2 aligns across 8 bases. Germline values: CDR1 LNHDA, CDR2 SQIVND (reference sequence). Unmatched junction bases numbered 9, after V lost 1 base and J lost 4 bases. This CDR3 spans 17 amino acids. The CDR3 sequence: CASSIAQLAAPYNEQFF. CDR3 DNA: TGTGCCAGTAGTATAGCCCAACTAGCGGCACCTTACAATGAGCAGTTCTTC.

The chain uses TRBV3-1 (or the pseudogene TRBV3-2) and TRBJ2-1; weak D call: TRBD2 (7 bases). Trimming took 4 bases from V and 0 from J, leaving 16 bases between them. CDR3 length equals 17 residues. The germline gives CDR1 LGHDT, CDR2 YNNKEL (reference sequence). CDR3 in DNA: TGTGCCAGCAGCCGAGGTCTAGCGGACAGCTCCTACAATGAGCAGTTCTTC. Protein sequence: CASSRGLADSSYNEQFF.

The chain couples TRBV5-1 to TRBJ2-7; TRBD2 aligns across 11 bases. CDR3 length: 14 residues. Germline CDR1 SGHRS, CDR2 YFSETQ. V trimming: 4 bases; J trimming: 3 bases; junction bases outside the gene matches: 3. In DNA, the CDR3 is TGCGCCAGCAGCAGAGGGACTAGCGGCTACGAGCAGTACTTC. It yields the protein CASSRGTSGYEQYF. The variable domain in full, with the rest retrieved from reference TRBV5-1 and TRBJ2-7, is KAGVTQTPRYLIKTRGQQVTLSCSPISGHRSVSWYQQTPGQGLQFLFEYFSETQRNKGNFPGRFSGRQFSNSRSEMNVSTLELGDSALYLCASSRGTSGYEQYFGPGTRLTVT.

This chain joins TRBV2 and TRBJ2-4; 9 nucleotides match TRBD1. V shed 3 bases and J 4 bases; nucleotides not matched to a gene: 4. The CDR3 consists of 15 residues. The germline V gene encodes CDR1 SNHLY and CDR2 FYNNEI. For the CDR3, the DNA is TGTGCCAGCAGTGAGGACAGGGGTGCTAAAAACATTCAGTACTTC. Amino acids: CASSEDRGAKNIQYF.

The chain has TRBV13 and TRBJ2-7; 10 nucleotides match TRBD2. There are 15 residues in the CDR3. The germline CDR1 and CDR2 sequences are PRHDT and FYEKMQ (reference sequence). Losses at the gene ends were 5 bases for V and 1 base for J; bases not matched to a gene: 5. The DNA of the CDR3 is TGTGCCAGCAGCATCGGACTAGCGGCTTCCTACGAGCAGTACTTC. Protein: CASSIGLAASYEQYF.

This clone was counted a single time. The chain employs TRBV10-3 and TRBJ1-1, with a weak D call TRBD1 (5 bases). Germline loops: CDR1 ENHRY, CDR2 SYGVKD. V was pared by 6 bases and J by 1 base, with 6 bases between. The CDR3 covers 12 residues. The CDR3 here is CAIRGRNTEAFF. CDR3 nucleotide sequence: TGTGCCATCAGGGGACGGAACACTGAAGCTTTCTTT.

This clone was observed a single time. J is TRBJ2-3 and V is TRBV28; 14 positions match TRBD2. The CDR3 is 21 residues long. Unmatched junction bases numbered 15, after V lost 4 bases and J lost 0 bases. Germline CDR1 is MDHEN and CDR2 is SYDVKM. The CDR3 sequence is CASSSFPGLAGGGPSTDTQYF. The CDR3, as DNA: TGTGCCAGCAGTTCGTTCCCCGGACTAGCGGGAGGAGGTCCTAGCACAGATACGCAGTATTTT.